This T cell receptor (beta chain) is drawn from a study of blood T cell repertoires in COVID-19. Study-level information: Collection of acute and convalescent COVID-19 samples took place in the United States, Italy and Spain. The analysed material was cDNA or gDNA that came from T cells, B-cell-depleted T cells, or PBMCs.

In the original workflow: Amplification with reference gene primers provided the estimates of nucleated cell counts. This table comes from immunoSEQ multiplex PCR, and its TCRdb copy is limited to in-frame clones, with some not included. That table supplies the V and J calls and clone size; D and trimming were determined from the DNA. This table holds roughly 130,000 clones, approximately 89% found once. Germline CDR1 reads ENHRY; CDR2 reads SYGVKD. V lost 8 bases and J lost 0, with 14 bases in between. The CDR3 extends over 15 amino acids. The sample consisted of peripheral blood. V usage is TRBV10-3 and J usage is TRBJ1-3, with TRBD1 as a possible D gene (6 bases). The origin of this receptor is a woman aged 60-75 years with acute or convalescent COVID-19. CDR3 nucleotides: TGTGCCATCTCTAACGGGGGGCGCTCTGGAAACACCATATATTTT. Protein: CAISNGGRSGNTIYF.